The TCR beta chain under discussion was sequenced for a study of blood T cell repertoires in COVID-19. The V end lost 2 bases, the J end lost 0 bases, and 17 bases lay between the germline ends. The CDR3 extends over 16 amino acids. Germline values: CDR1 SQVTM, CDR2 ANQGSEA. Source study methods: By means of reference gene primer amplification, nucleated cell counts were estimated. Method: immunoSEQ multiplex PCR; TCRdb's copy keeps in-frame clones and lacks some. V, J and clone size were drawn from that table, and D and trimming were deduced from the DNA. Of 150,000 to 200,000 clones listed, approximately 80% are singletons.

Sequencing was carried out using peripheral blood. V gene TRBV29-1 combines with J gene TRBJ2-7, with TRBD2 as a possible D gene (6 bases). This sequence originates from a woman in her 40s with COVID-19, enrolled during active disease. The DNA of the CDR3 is TGCAGCGTTGAATTTTTGGGGGGACTTAGCTCCTACGAGCAGTACTTC. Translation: CSVEFLGGLSSYEQYF.